This T cell receptor (beta chain) was sequenced for a study of cytotoxic CD8 clonotypes in ibrutinib-treated CLL. Across the study: Among the samples, the mean was roughly 260,000 productive templates and approximately 91,000 productive rearrangements.

This clone was seen a single time. Its matching antigen is unknown. The repertoire was sequenced with immunoSEQ multiplex PCR; TCRdb's copy has only in-frame clones and lacks some. There are about 120,000 clones in the sample; 50% to 65% occur only once, and about 40% lies in the top ten. V lost 6 bases to trimming and J lost 5 bases, with 16 bases between them. CDR3 size: 14 residues. Germline CDR1 is MNHNY and CDR2 is SVGAGI (reference sequence). General study points: Clonality rose at ibrutinib response and fell back toward baseline at progression. Sustained-remission and progressing patients diverged in sampling times.

This specimen was PBMCs, taken after 24 months of ibrutinib treatment. V and J are TRBV6-6 and TRBJ1-1; D remains ambiguous. The origin of this receptor is a human donor with chronic lymphocytic leukemia. CDR3 protein: CASSLRERETEAFF. DNA of the CDR3: TGTGCCAGCAGCCTGCGGGAGAGGGAGACTGAAGCTTTCTTT.